These 9 T cell receptor beta chains were sequenced from one sample in a study of CD8 T cells in ankylosing spondylitis. MiXCR was run by TCRdb on the 5' RACE reads, yielding one entry per CDR3 protein. This sample has 300,000 to 350,000 distinct CDR3 sequences, with around 10% found just once. The sample comprised blood, either unsorted or a sorted T cell fraction (not recorded which). The source of these receptors is a female donor with ankylosing spondylitis or in good health (not recorded which).

V and J are TRBV20-1 and TRBJ1-1; 9 nucleotides match TRBD1. The CDR3 totals 15 residues. The V and J ends lost 5 bases and 0 bases, in that order; junction bases with no gene match: 7. Germline-derived CDR1 and CDR2 are DFQATT and SNEGSKA (reference sequence). This CDR3 is CSARPGTGMNTEAFF. DNA for the CDR3: TGCAGTGCTCGTCCCGGGACAGGGATGAACACTGAAGCTTTCTTT.

The sample holds many counts of this clonotype. The rearrangement joins TRBV5-1 to TRBJ2-2; 10 bases map to TRBD1. The V segment lost 3 bases and the J segment 7 bases; nucleotides outside the gene matches: 9. Looked up from germline, CDR1 is SGHRS and CDR2 is YFSETQ. The CDR3 spans 16 residues. In nucleotides, the CDR3 is TGCGCCAGCAGCTACACCGGGACAGGGGCTTACGGGGAGCTGTTTTTT. Protein product: CASSYTGTGAYGELFF.

V and J are TRBV18 and TRBJ1-1; no definite D call. The V gene lost 4 bases and the J gene lost 6 bases, with 9 bases spanning the gap. Germline assignment: CDR1 KGHSH and CDR2 LQKENI. The CDR3 has 12 residues. The CDR3 region has the DNA TGTGCCAGCTCACTCGACGGGGCTGAAGCTTTCTTT. Translation gives CASSLDGAEAFF.

This clonotype was seen a few times. The chain carries TRBV7-9 and TRBJ2-5, with D perhaps TRBD2 (5 bases). Germline values: CDR1 SEHNR, CDR2 FQNEAQ (reference sequence). This CDR3 comprises 15 residues. V lost 5 bases and J lost 0, with 13 bases in between. The CDR3 spells CASSLITGYQETQYF. The CDR3 nucleotides read TGTGCCAGCAGCCTTATTACGGGGTACCAAGAGACCCAGTACTTC.

In this sample, this clonotype turned up many times. The chain couples TRBV20-1 to TRBJ1-5; no reliable D call. The CDR3 sequence is 16 residues long. Trimming removed 3 bases from V and 0 bases from J, with 15 bases in between. The germline V gene encodes CDR1 DFQATT and CDR2 SNEGSKA (reference sequence). The CDR3 sequence is CSASISGHYSNQPQHF. In DNA form, the CDR3 reads TGCAGTGCTAGCATCTCTGGCCATTATAGCAATCAGCCCCAGCATTTT.

This clonotype came up many times. The chain recombines TRBV28 with TRBJ2-3; TRBD1 matches 8 bases. The CDR3 is 15 amino acids. The germline V gene encodes CDR1 MDHEN and CDR2 SYDVKM. With V trimmed by 6 bases and J by 1 base, 6 bases remained unmatched. The CDR3 nucleotides read TGTGCCAGCAGGGCAGGGGGCCTACGCACAGATACGCAGTATTTT. Its protein product is CASRAGGLRTDTQYF.

The table lists this clonotype with many counts. CDR3 sequence reads: CASQTAGGRTGELFF. The CDR3 DNA is TGTGCCAGCCAGACGGCAGGAGGGCGCACCGGGGAGCTGTTTTTT. This sequence joins TRBV28 and TRBJ2-2; D is perhaps TRBD2 (6 bases). The V gene's germline CDR1 is MDHEN and CDR2 SYDVKM. V lost 8 bases and J 4 bases, leaving 17 bases between the germline ends. The CDR3 has 15 amino acids. The full variable domain, rest sourced from reference TRBV28 and TRBJ2-2, is DVKVTQSSRYLVKRTGEKVFLECVQDMDHENMFWYRQDPGLGLRLIYFSYDVKMKEKGDIPEGYSVSREKKERFSLILESASTNQTSMYLCASQTAGGRTGELFFGEGSRLTVL.

This clonotype has more than one count but fewer than ten. The chain couples TRBV7-2 to TRBJ2-3, with TRBD1 identical over 8 bases. CDR3 size: 15 residues. J lost 4 bases, V lost 5 bases, and 8 bases had no gene match. Germline V gene sequence: CDR1 SGHTA, CDR2 FQGNSA. CDR3 coding DNA: TGTGCCAGCAGCAGCCAGGGGGCAGGGGCAGATACGCAGTATTTT. This encodes CASSSQGAGADTQYF.

This clonotype was counted ten times or more. The chain carries TRBV12-3 or TRBV12-4 and TRBJ1-5; TRBD1 agrees at 9 bases. The CDR3 is 14 amino acids. The V segment lost 6 bases and the J segment 4 bases; nucleotides outside the gene matches: 4. CDR3 amino acids: CASSPGTGNQPQHF. CDR3 nucleotide sequence: TGTGCCAGCAGCCCCGGGACAGGGAATCAGCCCCAGCATTTT.